Presented here are 14 T cell receptor beta chains from one specimen sequenced in a study of regulatory T cells in long-lasting Graves disease. Arm-PCR of CDR3 regions and iRepertoire HTBI primers were used to build TCR beta libraries. TCRdb itself ran the multiplex PCR reads through MiXCR, one entry per CDR3 protein. The repertoire holds around 250,000 distinct CDR3 sequences, approximately 20% seen once, with approximately 14% in the top ten. Indicated time point: newly diagnosed GD, antithyroid drugs for less than 3 months. Extracted PBMC RNA gave rise to the TCR library. These data are also associated with another study on T cells in Graves' hyperthyroidism and ophthalmopathy.

The sequencing here drew on peripheral blood mononuclear cells (PBMCs), taken at new diagnosis, from a patient treated with antithyroid drugs. These receptors were obtained from a woman in her 30s with Graves disease.

This clonotype was seen only a few times. This chain joins TRBV19 and TRBJ2-5; D call uncertain. The V end lost 6 bases, the J end lost 3 bases, and 11 bases lay between the germline ends. The CDR3 has 13 residues. CDR1 is LNHDA, CDR2 SQIVND, per germline (reference sequence). In DNA form, the CDR3 reads TGTGCCAGTAGCACCCAACCTGAAGAGACCCAGTACTTC. As protein: CASSTQPEETQYF.

This clonotype was counted between two and nine times. This chain links TRBV28 with TRBJ2-5; 10 nucleotides line up with TRBD2. CDR1 is MDHEN, CDR2 SYDVKM, per germline. V dropped 1 base and J dropped 5; count of bases not matched to a gene: 13. The CDR3 loop spans 18 amino acids. The CDR3 coding sequence is TGTGCCAGCAGTTTATTTTGGACTAGCGGTCCAGAGATGGAGACCCAGTACTTC. This codes for CASSLFWTSGPEMETQYF. Based on the CDR3 plus reference TRBV28 and TRBJ2-5, the full variable domain is DVKVTQSSRYLVKRTGEKVFLECVQDMDHENMFWYRQDPGLGLRLIYFSYDVKMKEKGDIPEGYSVSREKKERFSLILESASTNQTSMYLCASSLFWTSGPEMETQYFGPGTRLLVL.

This clonotype was observed a handful of times. V usage is TRBV6-2 or TRBV6-3 and J usage is TRBJ2-3; TRBD2 matches at 8 bases. Germline assignment: CDR1 MNHEY and CDR2 SVGEGT. The CDR3 length is 16 residues. V shed 2 bases and J 4 bases; nucleotides not matched to a gene: 8. CDR3 DNA sequence: TGTGCCAGCAGTTACGGATCGGGGGGGGCCCCAGATACGCAGTATTTT. It is translated as CASSYGSGGAPDTQYF.

Turning to this clonotype: An end of the junction does not agree with germline; a read error may underlie this. The chain links TRBV9 to TRBJ1-5; possible D gene TRBD1, 6 bases. This CDR3 spans 15 amino acids. CDR1 is SGDLS, CDR2 YYNGEE, per germline. In nucleotides, the CDR3 is TGTGCCAGCAGCGTTGGGCTCGGGGGCAAGCAGCCCCAGCATTTT. This translates into CASSVGLGGKQPQHF.

This clonotype appeared many times. J is TRBJ2-7 and V is TRBV12-5, with D uncertain. CDR3 size: 13 residues. CDR1 and CDR2 (germline): LGHNT, FRNRAP. V lost 1 base and J lost 6, with 10 bases in between. CDR3 sequence (DNA): TGTGCTAGTGGTTTGGCACACCCAACCGAGCAGTACTTC. It specifies CASGLAHPTEQYF. Full variable domain (outside the CDR3, taken from reference TRBV12-5 and TRBJ2-7): DARVTQTPRHKVTEMGQEVTMRCQPILGHNTVFWYRQTMMQGLELLAYFRNRAPLDDSGMPKDRFSAEMPDATLATLKIQPSEPRDSAVYFCASGLAHPTEQYFGPGTRLTVT.

This clonotype was counted at least ten times. In nucleotides, the CDR3 is TGTGCCAGCTCACCAGATTCACAGGGAGTTTTCTTT. It yields the protein CASSPDSQGVFF. V is TRBV18 and J is TRBJ1-1; TRBD1 might be the D (6 bases). Per the germline V gene, CDR1 is KGHSH and CDR2 is LQKENI. This CDR3 contains 12 residues. Trimming removed 2 bases from V and 13 bases from J, with 14 bases in between.

This clonotype was counted at least ten times. V gene TRBV7-9 combines with J gene TRBJ1-5; the D gene is possibly TRBD1 (5 bases). The V gene lost 5 bases and the J gene lost 7 bases, with 12 bases spanning the gap. Germline lookup yields CDR1 SEHNR and CDR2 FQNEAQ (reference sequence). This CDR3 comprises 13 residues. The CDR3 spells CASSGTWGQPQHF. In DNA, the CDR3 is TGTGCCAGCAGCGGAACGTGGGGGCAGCCCCAGCATTTT.

A remark on this clonotype: The junction shows a germline mismatch at one end, possibly a read error. V and J are TRBV6-2 or TRBV6-3 and TRBJ1-3; possible D gene TRBD1, 6 bases. The CDR3 extends over 16 amino acids. Germline CDR1 is MNHEY and CDR2 is SVGEGT. The chain's CDR3 is CASSPDRRSSGNTTYF. The DNA of the CDR3 is TGTGCCAGCAGCCCCGACAGGCGCAGCTCTGGAAACACCACATATTTT.

The sample holds many counts of this clonotype. The rearrangement joins TRBV9 to TRBJ1-3; TRBD1 matches 9 bases. From germline, CDR1 is SGDLS and CDR2 YYNGEE. V shed 3 bases and J 0 bases; nucleotides not matched to a gene: 13. The CDR3 sequence is 19 residues long. CDR3 sequence: CASSEPRDRESSSGNTIYF. For the CDR3, the DNA is TGTGCCAGCAGCGAGCCAAGGGACAGGGAATCCAGCTCTGGAAACACCATATATTTT.

Concerning this clonotype itself: A clone one base away is much larger, so this may be a read error. The chain has TRBV4-2 and TRBJ2-1, with TRBD2 identical over 12 bases. With the DNA end fitting TRBJ2-5 better, the J assignment may be wrong. This CDR3 region has 17 residues. Germline assignment: CDR1 LGHNA and CDR2 YNFKEQ. The CDR3 DNA follows: TGTGTCAGCAGCCAAGGCAGCTGGACTAGCGGGGAAGAGACCCAGTACTTC. Translation gives CVSSQGSWTSGEETQYF.

This clonotype appeared many times. The chain combines TRBV20-1 with TRBJ2-3, with TRBD1 matching 10 bases. After removal of 8 bases from V and 0 bases from J, the junction contained 5 bases not matched to a gene. Germline values: CDR1 DFQATT, CDR2 SNEGSKA (reference sequence). The CDR3 covers 14 residues. CDR3 DNA: TGCAGTTCTCGGGACAGGGGTAGCACAGATACGCAGTATTTT. Its protein is CSSRDRGSTDTQYF.

To note about this clonotype: A much larger clone differs from this one at a single base, so this may be a read error. This chain connects TRBV18 to TRBJ1-2; 8 nucleotides align to TRBD1. Germline lookup yields CDR1 KGHSH and CDR2 LQKENI. V dropped 3 bases and J dropped 12; count of bases not matched to a gene: 9. The CDR3 is 13 amino acids. The CDR3 here is CASSPGQGGGHTF. The CDR3 nucleotides are TGTGCCAGCTCACCCGGACAGGGCGGAGGCCACACCTTC.

There are many counts of this clonotype. The J gene is TRBJ2-7, the V gene TRBV18, with D tentatively TRBD1 (5 bases). This CDR3 is 14 amino acids long. Germline V gene lookup returns CDR1 KGHSH and CDR2 LQKENI. With 6 bases removed from V and 3 bases from J, the gap between germline ends came to 15 bases. The chain's CDR3 is CASSLKGDRYEQYF. CDR3 coding DNA: TGTGCCAGCTCCCTTAAAGGGGATCGCTACGAGCAGTACTTC.

J is TRBJ2-3 and V is TRBV2; 10 positions agree with TRBD2. The CDR3 spans 18 residues. CDR1 is SNHLY and CDR2 is FYNNEI in the germline V gene. Trimming at V came to 6 bases and at J to 0 bases, leaving 12 bases not matched to a gene. The CDR3 sequence is CASRAIFSGRSSTDTQYF. For the CDR3, the DNA is TGTGCCAGCAGGGCTATATTTAGCGGGAGGTCGAGCACAGATACGCAGTATTTT.